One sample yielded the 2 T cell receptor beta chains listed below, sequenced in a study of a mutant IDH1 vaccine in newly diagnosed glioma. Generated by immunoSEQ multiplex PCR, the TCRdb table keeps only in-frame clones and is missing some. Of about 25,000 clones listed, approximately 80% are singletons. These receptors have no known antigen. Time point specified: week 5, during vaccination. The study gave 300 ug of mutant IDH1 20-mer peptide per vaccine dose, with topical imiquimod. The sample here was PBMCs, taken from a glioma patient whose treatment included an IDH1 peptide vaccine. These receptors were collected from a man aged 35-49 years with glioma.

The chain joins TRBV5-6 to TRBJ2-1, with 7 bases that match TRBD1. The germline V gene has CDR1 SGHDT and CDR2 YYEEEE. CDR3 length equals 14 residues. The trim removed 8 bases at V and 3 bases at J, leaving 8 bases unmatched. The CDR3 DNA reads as TGTGCCAGTTCTTCAGGGGGTTACTACAATGAGCAGTTCTTC. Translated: CASSSGGYYNEQFF.

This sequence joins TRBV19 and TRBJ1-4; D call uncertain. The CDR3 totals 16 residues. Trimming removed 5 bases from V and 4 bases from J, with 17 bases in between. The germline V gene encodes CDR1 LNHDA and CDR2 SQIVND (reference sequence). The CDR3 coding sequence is TGTGCCAGTAGTCCACCCCAAGCGGCACATAATGAAAAACTGTTTTTT. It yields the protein CASSPPQAAHNEKLFF. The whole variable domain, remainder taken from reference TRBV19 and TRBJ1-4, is DGGITQSPKYLFRKEGQNVTLSCEQNLNHDAMYWYRQDPGQGLRLIYYSQIVNDFQKGDIAEGYSVSREKKESFPLTVTSAQKNPTAFYLCASSPPQAAHNEKLFFGSGTQLSVL.